This TCR beta chain is drawn from a study of OX40 agonist ivuxolimab in advanced cancers. Study-level information: Partial responses were recorded for three patients, including one with hepatocellular carcinoma and two with cutaneous melanoma. Whole-study findings and limits: Antigen specificity of clonally expanded peripheral T cells was not established.

This CDR3 has 16 amino acids. The junction had 8 bases not matched to a gene; V was cut back by 0 bases and J by 7 bases. CDR1 is SGDLS, CDR2 YYNGEE, per germline. Blood sampling was done at baseline, cycle 4 day 1, and cycle 7 day 1. Comment on this clone: Its antigen is unidentified.

The data were produced by immunoSEQ multiplex PCR, yet TCRdb's version contains in-frame clones alone and is incomplete. The repertoire holds some 20,000 clones, with 84% as singletons. The TCR comes from an adult with an advanced solid tumor such as melanoma, head and neck, liver or kidney cancer. The sample was CD4+ or CD8+ T cells sorted from blood, taken in a trial of the OX40 agonist ivuxolimab. The rearrangement uses TRBV9 and TRBJ2-7, with 12 bases identical to TRBD1. Here the CDR3 reads CASSVGGTGGLQEQYF. In nucleotides, the CDR3 is TGTGCCAGCAGCGTAGGAGGGACAGGGGGCCTTCAAGAGCAGTACTTC.